The following is a T cell receptor (beta chain) sequence with its context. Germline CDR1 SGHTA, CDR2 FQGNSA. The CDR3 sequence is 13 residues long. V gave up 4 bases and J gave up 8 bases, with 13 bases separating them. These data are taken from a study of cytomegalovirus exposure and HLA in healthy donors. It was with 60 Vbeta and 13 Jbeta primers that the PCR ran. Sequencing was performed with immunoSEQ multiplex PCR; in TCRdb, only in-frame clones are kept and a portion is missing. This table has approximately 110,000 clones, around 74% appearing once. This receptor was obtained from a woman in her forties or fifties in good health and CMV-seropositive. The chain joins TRBV7-2 to TRBJ2-3; D call uncertain. Sequencing was done on a sample of PBMCs. CDR3 nucleotides: TGTGCCAGCAGCTCGCATAGTCCGGGTACGCAGTATTTT. Protein product: CASSSHSPGTQYF. The complete variable domain, with remaining parts taken from reference TRBV7-2 and TRBJ2-3, reads GAGVSQSPSNKVTEKGKDVELRCDPISGHTALYWYRQSLGQGLEFLIYFQGNSAPDKSGLPSDRFSAERTGGSVSTLTIQRTQQEDSAVYLCASSSHSPGTQYFGPGTRLTVL.